This TCR beta chain was sequenced during a study of shared clonotypes between healthy human individuals. Study information: Each donor's CD4 naive and CD4 memory cells filled three plates apiece, CD8 naive two, and CD8 memory one. Findings and caveats of the study: Clonotype sharing among donors likely depends on sequencing depth. For sorted subsets, rarefaction showed incomplete sequencing despite large depth. When compared with the clonotypes that were shared by all four sorted-subset donors, the non-shared clonotypes turned out to have lower generation probabilities.

Details on this clone: Antigen: not known.

Assay: immunoSEQ multiplex PCR; the TCRdb copy retains only in-frame clones and omits some. The data show approximately 710,000 clones, roughly 91% seen once. The receptor comes from a man aged 18-30 years in good health. Some clones in this sample may be carry-over from other donors' samples. Input material: memory CD8+ T cells from PBMCs. Subset here: CD45RO+ cells pooled with CCR7-negative TemRA cells.

This chain's CDR3 is CASSVEVGASGYNEQFF. The CDR3 DNA sequence: TGTGCCAGCAGCGTAGAGGTTGGGGCTAGCGGTTACAATGAGCAGTTCTTC. The chain has TRBV9 and TRBJ2-1, with 7 nucleotides matching TRBD2. The V and J ends lost 0 bases and 4 bases, in that order; junction bases with no gene match: 10. Germline V gene data show CDR1 as SGDLS and CDR2 as YYNGEE. The CDR3 has 17 residues.